This TCR beta chain came from a study of beta chain features in type 1 diabetes. Findings and limits, study-wide: TCRB CDR3 length was moderately but significantly reduced in all four CD4+ subsets of Type 1 diabetes patients.

This clone was detected a few times. What it recognizes is unknown. What was sequenced were expressed TCRB transcripts, since all of the isolated RNA had been reverse transcribed. Profiled with immunoSEQ multiplex PCR; TCRdb holds only in-frame clones, not every one. The table has nearly 700,000 clones, 13% seen once. CDR1 is SGHDT, CDR2 YYEEEE, per germline. The length of the CDR3 is 14 residues. The V end lost 3 bases, the J end lost 4 bases, and 10 bases lay between the germline ends. The V and J genes are TRBV5-6 and TRBJ1-4; D gene unclear. The TCR sequence derives from a young man with type 1 diabetes. Input material: naive CD4+ T cells from blood. The CDR3 is CASSSKDFNEKLFF. For the CDR3, the DNA is TGTGCCAGCAGCTCGAAGGACTTTAATGAAAAACTGTTTTTT.